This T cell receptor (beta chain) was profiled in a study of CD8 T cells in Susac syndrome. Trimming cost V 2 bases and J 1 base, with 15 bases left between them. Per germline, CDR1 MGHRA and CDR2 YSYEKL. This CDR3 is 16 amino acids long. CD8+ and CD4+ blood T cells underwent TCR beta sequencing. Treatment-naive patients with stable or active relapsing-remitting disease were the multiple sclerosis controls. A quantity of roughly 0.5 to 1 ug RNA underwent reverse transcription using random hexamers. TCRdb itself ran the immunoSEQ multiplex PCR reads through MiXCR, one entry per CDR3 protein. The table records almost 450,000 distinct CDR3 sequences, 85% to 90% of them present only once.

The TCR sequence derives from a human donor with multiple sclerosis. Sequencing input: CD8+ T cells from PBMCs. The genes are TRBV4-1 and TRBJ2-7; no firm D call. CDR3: CASSQRLKGTSYEQYF. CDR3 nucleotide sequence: TGCGCCAGCAGCCAACGCCTGAAGGGTACTTCCTACGAGCAGTACTTC.